This T cell receptor (beta chain) was observed in a study of blood T cell repertoires in COVID-19. Study details: Whether acute or convalescent, the COVID-19 samples came from the United States, Italy and Spain. PBMCs, B-cell-depleted T cells, or T cells provided the cDNA or gDNA that made up the material.

In the authors' methods: The authors estimated nucleated cell counts from reference gene primer amplification. Using immunoSEQ multiplex PCR, the repertoire was profiled, and TCRdb retains in-frame clones only, with some absent. V, J and clone size are taken as reported in that table, and D and trimming were inferred from the DNA itself. The repertoire holds some 140,000 clones, with 84% as singletons. This sequence originates from a human donor in a cohort sampled during active COVID-19. Sequenced input: peripheral blood.

CDR3 protein: CASSLSGEGGYTF. The CDR3 DNA follows: TGCGCCAGCAGCTTGTCAGGGGAGGGTGGCTACACCTTC. The gene calls are TRBV5-1 and TRBJ1-2; possible D gene TRBD1, 6 bases. The CDR3 consists of 13 residues. Germline V lookup: CDR1 SGHRS, CDR2 YFSETQ. V lost 1 base to trimming and J lost 7 bases, with 11 bases between them.